This TCR beta chain emerged from a study of blood T cells in healthy people across ages. A second PCR, run for about 6 to 11 cycles, used a sample-barcoded 5' primer plus a J-beta primer mix. TCRdb processed the 5' RACE reads anew with MiXCR; each CDR3 protein has one entry. In the table there are over 1,200,000 distinct CDR3 sequences, around 59% of which are singletons. This clonotype showed up just a few times. This CDR3 has 14 amino acids. Trimming took 6 bases from V and 6 from J, leaving 16 bases between them. CDR1 and CDR2 (germline): SGHTA, FQGNSA. The TCR sequence derives from a man aged 18 to 35 in good health. The chain carries TRBV7-2 and TRBJ2-3; D is uncertain. Sequenced sample: blood. This CDR3 reads CASSHWPLQDTQYF. The DNA for the CDR3 is TGTGCCAGCAGTCACTGGCCCCTCCAGGATACGCAGTATTTT.